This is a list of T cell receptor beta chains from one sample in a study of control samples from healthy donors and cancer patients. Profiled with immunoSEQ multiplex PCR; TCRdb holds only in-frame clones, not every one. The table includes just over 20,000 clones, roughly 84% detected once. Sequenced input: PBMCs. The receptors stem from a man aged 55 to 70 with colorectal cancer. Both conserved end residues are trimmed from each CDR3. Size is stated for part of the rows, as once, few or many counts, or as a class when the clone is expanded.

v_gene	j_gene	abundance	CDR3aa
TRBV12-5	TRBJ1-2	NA	ASGRTGGGIYGYT
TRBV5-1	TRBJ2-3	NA	ASSLDVGTQY
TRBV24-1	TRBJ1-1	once	ATSEKEDLITEAF
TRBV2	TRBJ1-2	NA	ATGTGDTRGYT
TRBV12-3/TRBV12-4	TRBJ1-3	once	ASSDARHTIY
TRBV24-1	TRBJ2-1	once	ATSEADNEQF
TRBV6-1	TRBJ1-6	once	ASSEWRPTVKNSPLH
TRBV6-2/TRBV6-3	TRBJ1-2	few	ASSSPADGYT
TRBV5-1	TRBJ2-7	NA	ASSSPVLKGSSYEQY
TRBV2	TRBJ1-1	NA	ASSEDAGFTEAF
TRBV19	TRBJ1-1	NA	ASSPWTVNTEAF
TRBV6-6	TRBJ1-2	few	ASSETGERRYGYT
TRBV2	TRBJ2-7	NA	ASRHPSGGAYEQY
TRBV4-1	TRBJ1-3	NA	ASSIRQGGNTIY
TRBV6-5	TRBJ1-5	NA	ASSTRGETQPQH
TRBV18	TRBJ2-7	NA	ASSPPQGAPYEQY
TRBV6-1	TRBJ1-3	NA	ASSESGDGNTIY
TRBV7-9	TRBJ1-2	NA	ASPGKDGYT
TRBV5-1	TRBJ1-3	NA	ASSLGVSGNTIY
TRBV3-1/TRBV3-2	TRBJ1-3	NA	ASSQASVRRSSGNTIY
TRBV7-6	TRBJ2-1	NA	ASSMPRSGGGKFNEQF
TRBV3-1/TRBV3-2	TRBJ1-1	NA	ASSPGLAEAF
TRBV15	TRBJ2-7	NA	ATSALRSGALYEQY
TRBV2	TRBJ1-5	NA	ASSVTENQPQH
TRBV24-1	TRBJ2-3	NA	ATSDPYSTDTQY
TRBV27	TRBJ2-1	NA	ASSLSQTSGGARSNEQF
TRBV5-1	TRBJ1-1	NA	ASSWGTGVTEAF
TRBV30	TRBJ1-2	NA	AWRRGANYGYT
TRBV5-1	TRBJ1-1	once	ASSLRGWNTEAF
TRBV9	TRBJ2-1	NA	ASSPRTSQNEQF
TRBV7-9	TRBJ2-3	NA	ASLAGNTDTQY
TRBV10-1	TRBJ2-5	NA	ASSETAGRETQY
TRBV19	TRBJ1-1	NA	ASSIRQGSMNTEAF
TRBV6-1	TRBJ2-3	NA	ASSDPRTGGFTDTQY
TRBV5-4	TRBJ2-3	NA	ASSLTIVGSTDTQY
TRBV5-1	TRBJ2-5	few	ASSLLGTSGEETQY
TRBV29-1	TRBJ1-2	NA	SVERAGLGYGYT
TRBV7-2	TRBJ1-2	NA	ASSRNRDPNYGYT
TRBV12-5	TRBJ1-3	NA	ASGTGQMSSGNTIY
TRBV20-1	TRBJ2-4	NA	SASRTGLAKNIQY
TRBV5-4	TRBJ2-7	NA	ASSAWSAGTEQY
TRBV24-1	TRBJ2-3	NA	ATSDFPGGATDTQY
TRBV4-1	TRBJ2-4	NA	ASSQAQGYIQY
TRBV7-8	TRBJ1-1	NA	ASSLGAKGAAF
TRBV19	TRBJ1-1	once	ASSIVVTGRTEAF
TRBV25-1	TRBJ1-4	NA	ASSEFRGQSEKLF
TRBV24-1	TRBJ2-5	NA	ATSDTESGVQETQY
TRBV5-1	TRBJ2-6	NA	ASSFPGEGGANVLT
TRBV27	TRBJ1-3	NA	ASSSGRSSGNTIY
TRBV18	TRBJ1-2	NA	ASSQDRSDYGYT
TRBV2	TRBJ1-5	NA	ASSEGNQPQH
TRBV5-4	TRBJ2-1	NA	ASSLNAGTGSNEQF
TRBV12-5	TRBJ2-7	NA	ASGLLQTGTDEQY
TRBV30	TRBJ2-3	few	AWSVRTSRTSTDTQY
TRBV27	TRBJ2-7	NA	ASSLEGAYEQY
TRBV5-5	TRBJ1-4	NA	ASSLSPDRGNEKLF
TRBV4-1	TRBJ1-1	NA	ASSQSQVGNTEAF
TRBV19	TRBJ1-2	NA	ASTLGGRYGYT